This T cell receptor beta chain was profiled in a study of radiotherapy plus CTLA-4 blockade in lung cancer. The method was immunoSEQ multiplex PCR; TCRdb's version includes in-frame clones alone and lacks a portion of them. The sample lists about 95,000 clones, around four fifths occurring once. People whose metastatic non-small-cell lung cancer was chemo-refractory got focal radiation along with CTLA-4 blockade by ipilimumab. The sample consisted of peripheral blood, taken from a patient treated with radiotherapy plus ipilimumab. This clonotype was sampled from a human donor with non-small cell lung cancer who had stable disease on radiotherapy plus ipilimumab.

The CDR3 sequence is CASSSAGGIYEQYF. DNA of the CDR3: TGTGCCAGCAGCTCAGCGGGAGGGATCTACGAGCAGTACTTC. The J gene is TRBJ2-7, the V gene TRBV6-6; TRBD2 matches at 10 bases. V lost 6 bases and J lost 3; bases outside the gene matches: 5. Germline V gene lookup returns CDR1 MNHNY and CDR2 SVGAGI (reference sequence). The CDR3 totals 14 residues.